Shown below are 25 T cell receptor beta chains from a single sample sequenced in a study of blood T cell repertoires in COVID-19. Profiling relied on immunoSEQ multiplex PCR, and the TCRdb table lists in-frame clones only, not all of them. Of 400,000 or so clones in the sample, 70% to 90% were seen once. The source material was peripheral blood. Receptors were obtained from a young man with COVID-19, enrolled during active disease.

This clone was counted once. The chain couples TRBV7-2 to TRBJ2-1, with D perhaps matching TRBD1 (5 bases). The CDR3 covers 12 residues. V was shortened by 5 bases and J by 9 bases, with 11 bases between the two germline ends. Germline-derived CDR1 and CDR2 are SGHTA and FQGNSA. CDR3 DNA: TGTGCCAGCAGCGAAGGGGTGCGTGAGCAGTTCTTC. Its protein product is CASSEGVREQFF.

V gene TRBV2 combines with J gene TRBJ2-2, with a tentative D call TRBD1 (5 bases). In germline, CDR1 is SNHLY, CDR2 FYNNEI. The ends were cut back, 10 bases at V and 4 bases at J, with 13 bases in the middle. The CDR3 contains 13 residues. CDR3 sequence: CATLGGATGELFF. The CDR3, as DNA: TGTGCCACCCTAGGTGGGGCCACCGGGGAGCTGTTTTTT.

V gene TRBV2 combines with J gene TRBJ2-1, with D perhaps matching TRBD1 (7 bases). Germline loops: CDR1 SNHLY, CDR2 FYNNEI. CDR3 size: 12 residues. The ends were cut back, 6 bases at V and 9 bases at J, with 12 bases in the middle. The CDR3 nucleotides are TGTGCCAGCAGAATCCAGGGGGGTGAGCAGTTCTTC. As protein: CASRIQGGEQFF.

The V gene is TRBV19, the J gene TRBJ2-5; 8 bases are shared with TRBD2. The CDR3 runs to 13 residues. V shed 9 bases and J 6 bases; nucleotides not matched to a gene: 9. CDR1 and CDR2 from the germline V gene are LNHDA and SQIVND (reference sequence). The CDR3 bases are TGTGCCAGCGGGGGGGACGGGACTAAGACCCAGTACTTC. Translation: CASGGDGTKTQYF.

This clone was recorded only once. This chain uses TRBV27 with TRBJ2-3; 12 bases line up with TRBD2. The V segment lost 0 bases and the J segment 0 bases; nucleotides outside the gene matches: 4. The CDR3 totals 18 residues. The V gene's germline CDR1 is MNHEY and CDR2 SMNVEV (reference sequence). The CDR3 sequence: CASSLSASGRASTDTQYF. The CDR3 DNA sequence: TGTGCCAGCAGTTTATCCGCTAGCGGGAGGGCGAGCACAGATACGCAGTATTTT.

The chain combines TRBV2 with TRBJ2-1; 7 bases line up with TRBD1. This CDR3 region has 14 residues. CDR1 is SNHLY and CDR2 is FYNNEI in the germline V gene. V was clipped by 11 bases and J by 5 bases; unmatched bases: 12. The CDR3: CAALQVRGHNEQFF. CDR3 DNA sequence: TGTGCCGCCTTACAGGTAAGGGGGCACAATGAGCAGTTCTTC.

The chain has TRBV25-1 and TRBJ2-1, with 10 bases lining up with TRBD2. CDR1 is MGHDK, CDR2 SYGVNS, per germline. This CDR3 spans 14 amino acids. The V gene end was trimmed by 7 bases and the J gene end by 4 bases; junction bases not matched to a gene: 4. The CDR3 region is CASNQAGGYNEQFF. CDR3 bases: TGTGCCAGCAACCAAGCGGGGGGGTACAATGAGCAGTTCTTC.

This clone turned up a few times. This CDR3 reads CASSLAGGVFYEQYF. DNA of the CDR3: TGCGCCAGCAGCTTGGCGGGAGGGGTTTTTTACGAGCAGTACTTC. The V and J genes are TRBV5-1 and TRBJ2-7, with TRBD2 matching 8 bases. CDR3 length: 15 residues. V lost 0 bases, J lost 4 bases, and 6 bases stayed unmatched. Germline V gene data show CDR1 as SGHRS and CDR2 as YFSETQ.

V usage is TRBV25-1 and J usage is TRBJ2-7; unclear D gene. Germline V gene data show CDR1 as MGHDK and CDR2 as SYGVNS. CDR3 length: 12 residues. V was trimmed by 8 bases and J by 3 bases, leaving 11 bases between them. This chain's CDR3 is CASGDGYYEQYF. CDR3 DNA: TGTGCCAGCGGAGACGGCTACTACGAGCAGTACTTC.

This chain links TRBV13 with TRBJ2-1; perhaps TRBD2 as D (6 bases). The germline gives CDR1 PRHDT, CDR2 FYEKMQ (reference sequence). The CDR3 consists of 15 residues. V lost 5 bases, J lost 5 bases, and 16 bases lay in between. The CDR3 nucleotides are TGTGCCAGCAGCCATACCCTGGGGAGGAACAATGAGCAGTTCTTC. It codes for CASSHTLGRNNEQFF.

This chain joins TRBV6-5 and TRBJ2-7; 8 nucleotides align to TRBD2. V gave up 6 bases and J gave up 4 bases; unmatched junction bases: 8. CDR3 length: 14 residues. Germline V lookup: CDR1 MNHEY, CDR2 SVGAGI. The DNA for the CDR3 is TGTGCCAGCAGAGGGCTAGCGGGTGCTTACGAGCAGTACTTC. Encoded protein: CASRGLAGAYEQYF.

This clone was counted a single time. The chain is built from TRBV9 and TRBJ2-7; 9 bases align to TRBD1. Germline CDR1 is SGDLS and CDR2 is YYNGEE. The CDR3 runs to 15 residues. J was trimmed by 4 bases and V by 4 bases; bases with no gene match: 9. CDR3 nucleotides: TGTGCCAGCAGCCCAGGGGGACAGGGTCGTTACGAGCAGTACTTC. This sequence encodes CASSPGGQGRYEQYF.

V and J are TRBV24-1 and TRBJ2-7; D gene ambiguous. CDR1 is KGHDR, CDR2 SFDVKD, per germline. Trimming left V 8 bases short and J 9 bases short, with 10 bases between. There are 10 residues in the CDR3. Here the CDR3 DNA reads TGTGCCACCACGGTGATTTCGCAGTACTTC. Protein product: CATTVISQYF.

The count of this clone is one. The rearrangement joins TRBV25-1 to TRBJ2-7, with 10 bases matching TRBD1. V was pared by 1 base and J by 4 bases, with 4 bases of the junction left unmatched. Germline V lookup: CDR1 MGHDK, CDR2 SYGVNS. This CDR3 is 15 amino acids long. DNA of the CDR3: TGTGCCAGCAGTGAATGGGGACAGGGGTATTACGAGCAGTACTTC. Its protein is CASSEWGQGYYEQYF.

CDR3 sequence reads: CASSPPPRLLSGNTIYF. CDR3 nucleotides: TGTGCCAGCAGCCCACCCCCCCGACTTCTCTCTGGAAACACCATATATTTT. This chain connects TRBV21-1 to TRBJ1-3. TRBV21-1 is a known pseudogene. This CDR3 has 17 amino acids.

The rearrangement links TRBV3-1 (or the pseudogene TRBV3-2) to TRBJ2-1, with 10 bases identical to TRBD1. Germline values: CDR1 LGHDT, CDR2 YNNKEL (reference sequence). V trimming: 4 bases; J trimming: 13 bases; junction bases outside the gene matches: 16. This CDR3 is built from 16 residues. In DNA form, the CDR3 reads TGTGCCAGCAGCCGATCGATGACAGGGGGCGCTGGGTTCCAGTTCTTC. Translated, it gives CASSRSMTGGAGFQFF.

The CDR3 sequence: CASSYSGGSNTEAFF. The CDR3 coding sequence is TGCGCCAGCAGCTATTCAGGGGGCAGCAACACTGAAGCTTTCTTT. The genes are TRBV5-1 and TRBJ1-1; 8 bases agree with TRBD1. CDR3 length: 15 residues. V lost 3 bases, J lost 2 bases, and 6 bases stayed unmatched. Germline lookup yields CDR1 SGHRS and CDR2 YFSETQ.

The rearrangement joins TRBV12-3 or TRBV12-4 to TRBJ2-4; TRBD1 agrees at 7 bases. V gave up 2 bases and J gave up 8 bases; unmatched junction bases: 3. This CDR3 region has 13 residues. The CDR3: CASSLNRGDIQYF. The CDR3 nucleotides read TGTGCCAGCAGTTTAAACAGGGGTGACATTCAGTACTTC.

The chain combines TRBV5-1 with TRBJ2-3, with 12 nucleotides matching TRBD2. This CDR3 has 16 residues. Germline V gives CDR1 SGHRS, CDR2 YFSETQ. V was clipped by 4 bases and J by 3 bases; unmatched bases: 6. CDR3 in DNA: TGCGCCAGCAGCCCGCGACTAGCGGGGGTGACAGATACGCAGTATTTT. Translation: CASSPRLAGVTDTQYF.

This chain joins TRBV2 and TRBJ2-1; 7 bases are a match to TRBD2. From germline, CDR1 is SNHLY and CDR2 FYNNEI. The CDR3 length is 11 residues. The trim removed 3 bases at V and 14 bases at J, leaving 4 bases unmatched. The CDR3 sequence: CASSETSKEFF. The CDR3 DNA follows: TGTGCCAGCAGTGAGACTAGCAAGGAGTTCTTC.

Notes on this clone: Different DNA sequences within this sample yield the same CDR3. The rearrangement uses TRBV10-3 and TRBJ1-1, with 7 nucleotides matching TRBD1. The junction had 1 base not matched to a gene; V was cut back by 6 bases and J by 0 bases. Germline CDR1 reads ENHRY; CDR2 reads SYGVKD. The CDR3 is 13 residues long. The CDR3 sequence: CAIRTGLNTEAFF. CDR3 DNA sequence: TGTGCCATCAGGACAGGGTTGAACACTGAAGCTTTCTTT.

This rearrangement joins TRBV4-1 to TRBJ2-3; D remains ambiguous. Germline CDR1 is MGHRA and CDR2 is YSYEKL. V was clipped by 0 bases and J by 5 bases, with 12 bases between them. The length of the CDR3 is 15 residues. The CDR3 DNA reads TGCGCCAGCAGCCAAGAAGTGATAGCAAGAGATACGCAGTATTTT. Translating it yields CASSQEVIARDTQYF.

The chain employs TRBV15 and TRBJ2-5, with unresolved D. V was clipped by 0 bases and J by 6 bases, with 8 bases between them. Germline CDR1 LNHNV, CDR2 YYDKDF (reference sequence). The CDR3 loop spans 13 amino acids. DNA of the CDR3: TGTGCCACCAGCAGAGATACTAAGAAGACCCAGTACTTC. Translated, it gives CATSRDTKKTQYF.

The chain joins TRBV7-9 to TRBJ2-1, with 12 bases identical to TRBD2. Germline V gives CDR1 SEHNR, CDR2 FQNEAQ (reference sequence). This CDR3 has 17 residues. The junction had 7 bases not matched to a gene; V was cut back by 5 bases and J by 2 bases. CDR3 sequence: CASSTLLAGGAYNEQFF. The CDR3 bases are TGTGCCAGCAGCACCCTACTAGCGGGGGGCGCCTACAATGAGCAGTTCTTC.

The chain carries TRBV7-9 and TRBJ2-5; 8 bases line up with TRBD2. CDR3 size: 14 residues. CDR1 and CDR2 from the germline V gene are SEHNR and FQNEAQ (reference sequence). V trimming: 3 bases; J trimming: 1 base; junction bases outside the gene matches: 1. CDR3 protein: CASSLRGAQETQYF. The CDR3 DNA reads TGTGCCAGCAGCTTGCGGGGGGCCCAAGAGACCCAGTACTTC.